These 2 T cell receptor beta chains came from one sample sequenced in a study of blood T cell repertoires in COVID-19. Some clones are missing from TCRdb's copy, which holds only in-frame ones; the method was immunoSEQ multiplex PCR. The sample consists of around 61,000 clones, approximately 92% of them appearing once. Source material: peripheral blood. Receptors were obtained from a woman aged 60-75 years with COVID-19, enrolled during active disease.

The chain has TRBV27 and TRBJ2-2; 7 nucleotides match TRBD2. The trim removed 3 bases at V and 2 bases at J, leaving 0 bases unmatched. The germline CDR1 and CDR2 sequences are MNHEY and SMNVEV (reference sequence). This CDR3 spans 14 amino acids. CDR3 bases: TGTGCCAGCAGTTTGGGACTAAACACCGGGGAGCTGTTTTTT. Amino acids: CASSLGLNTGELFF.

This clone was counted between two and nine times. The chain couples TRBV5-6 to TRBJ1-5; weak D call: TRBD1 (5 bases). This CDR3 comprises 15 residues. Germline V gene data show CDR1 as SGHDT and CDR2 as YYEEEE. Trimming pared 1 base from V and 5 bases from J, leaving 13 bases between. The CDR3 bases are TGTGCCAGCAGCTTGAGGGGCAGGGAGGATCAGCCCCAGCATTTT. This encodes CASSLRGREDQPQHF.